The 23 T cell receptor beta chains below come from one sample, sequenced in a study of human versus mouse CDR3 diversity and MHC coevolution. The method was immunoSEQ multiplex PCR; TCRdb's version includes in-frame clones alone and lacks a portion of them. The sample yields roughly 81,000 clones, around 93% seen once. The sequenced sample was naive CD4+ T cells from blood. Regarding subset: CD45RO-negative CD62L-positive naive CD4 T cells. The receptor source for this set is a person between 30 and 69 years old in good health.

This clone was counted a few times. CDR3 amino acids: CASSISNYNSPLHF. CDR3 coding DNA: TGTGCCAGTAGTATTAGCAACTATAATTCACCCCTCCACTTT. This chain links TRBV19 with TRBJ1-6; D unclear. This CDR3 is built from 14 residues. V was clipped by 3 bases and J by 3 bases, with 6 bases between them. Germline V gives CDR1 LNHDA, CDR2 SQIVND (reference sequence). The full variable domain, rest sourced from reference TRBV19 and TRBJ1-6, is DGGITQSPKYLFRKEGQNVTLSCEQNLNHDAMYWYRQDPGQGLRLIYYSQIVNDFQKGDIAEGYSVSREKKESFPLTVTSAQKNPTAFYLCASSISNYNSPLHFGNGTRLTVT.

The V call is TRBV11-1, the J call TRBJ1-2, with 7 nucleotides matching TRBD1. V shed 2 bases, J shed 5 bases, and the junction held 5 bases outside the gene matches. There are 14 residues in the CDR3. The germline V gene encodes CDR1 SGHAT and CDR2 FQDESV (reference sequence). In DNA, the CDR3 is TGTGCCAGCAGCTTAACGGGACAGCCATATGGCTACACCTTC. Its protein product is CASSLTGQPYGYTF. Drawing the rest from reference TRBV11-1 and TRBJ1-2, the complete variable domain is EAEVAQSPRYKITEKSQAVAFWCDPISGHATLYWYRQILGQGPELLVQFQDESVVDDSQLPKDRFSAERLKGVDSTLKIQPAELGDSAMYLCASSLTGQPYGYTFGSGTRLTVV.

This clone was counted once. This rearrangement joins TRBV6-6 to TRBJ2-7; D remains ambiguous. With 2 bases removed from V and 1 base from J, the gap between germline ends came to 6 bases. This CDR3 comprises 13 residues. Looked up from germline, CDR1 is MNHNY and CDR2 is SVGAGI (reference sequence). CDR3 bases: TGTGCCAGCAGTTACCCTCCTTCCTACGAGCAGTACTTC. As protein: CASSYPPSYEQYF.

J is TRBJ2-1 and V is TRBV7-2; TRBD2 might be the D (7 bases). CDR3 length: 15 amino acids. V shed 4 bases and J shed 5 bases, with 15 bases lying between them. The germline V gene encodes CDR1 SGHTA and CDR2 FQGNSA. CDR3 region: CASSWGPSGDNEQFF. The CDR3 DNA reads TGTGCCAGCAGCTGGGGGCCTAGCGGTGACAATGAGCAGTTCTTC.

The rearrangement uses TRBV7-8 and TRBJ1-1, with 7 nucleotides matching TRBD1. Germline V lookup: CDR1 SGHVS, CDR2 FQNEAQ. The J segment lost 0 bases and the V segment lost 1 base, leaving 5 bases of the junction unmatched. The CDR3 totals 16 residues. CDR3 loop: CASSLGGGFMNTEAFF. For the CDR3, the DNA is TGTGCCAGCAGCTTAGGAGGGGGCTTCATGAACACTGAAGCTTTCTTT.

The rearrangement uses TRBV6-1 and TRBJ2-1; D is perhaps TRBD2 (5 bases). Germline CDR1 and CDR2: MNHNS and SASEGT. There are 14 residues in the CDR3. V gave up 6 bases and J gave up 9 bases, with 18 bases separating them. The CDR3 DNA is TGTGCCAGCAGATGGACGGACCTGAGGGTTGAGCAGTTCTTC. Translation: CASRWTDLRVEQFF.

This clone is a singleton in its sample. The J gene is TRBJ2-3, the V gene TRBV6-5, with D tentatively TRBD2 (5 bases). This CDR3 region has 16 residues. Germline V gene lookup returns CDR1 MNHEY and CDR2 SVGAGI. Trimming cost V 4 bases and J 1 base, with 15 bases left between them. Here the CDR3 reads CASSSRTAAGTDTQYF. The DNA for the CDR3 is TGTGCCAGCAGTTCTCGGACTGCGGCGGGCACAGATACGCAGTATTTT.

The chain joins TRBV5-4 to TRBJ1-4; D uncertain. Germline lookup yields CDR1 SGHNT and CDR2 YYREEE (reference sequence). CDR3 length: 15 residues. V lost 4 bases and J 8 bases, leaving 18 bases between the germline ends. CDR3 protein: CASSSGPRKGEKLFF. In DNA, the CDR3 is TGTGCCAGCAGCAGCGGCCCTCGAAAGGGAGAAAAACTGTTTTTT. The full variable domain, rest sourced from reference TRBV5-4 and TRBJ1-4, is ETGVTQSPTHLIKTRGQQVTLRCSSQSGHNTVSWYQQALGQGPQFIFQYYREEENGRGNFPPRFSGLQFPNYSSELNVNALELDDSALYLCASSSGPRKGEKLFFGSGTQLSVL.

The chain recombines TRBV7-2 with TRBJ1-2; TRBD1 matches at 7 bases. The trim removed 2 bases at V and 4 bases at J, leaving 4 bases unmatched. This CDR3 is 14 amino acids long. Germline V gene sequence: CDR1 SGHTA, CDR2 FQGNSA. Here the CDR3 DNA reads TGTGCCAGCAGCTTACCCGGGACAGTCTATGGCTACACCTTC. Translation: CASSLPGTVYGYTF.

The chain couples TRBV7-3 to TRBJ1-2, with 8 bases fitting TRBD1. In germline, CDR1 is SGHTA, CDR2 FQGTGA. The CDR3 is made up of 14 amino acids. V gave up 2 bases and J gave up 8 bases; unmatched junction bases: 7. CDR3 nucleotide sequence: TGTGCCAGCAGCTTAGCCAGGGGGCTAGGAGGCTACACCTTC. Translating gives CASSLARGLGGYTF.

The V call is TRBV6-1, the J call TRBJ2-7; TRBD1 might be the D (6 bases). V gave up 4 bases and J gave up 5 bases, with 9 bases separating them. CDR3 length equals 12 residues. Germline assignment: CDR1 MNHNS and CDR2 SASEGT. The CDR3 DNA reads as TGTGCCAGCAGTGGTTACAGGGACGAGCAGTACTTC. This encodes CASSGYRDEQYF.

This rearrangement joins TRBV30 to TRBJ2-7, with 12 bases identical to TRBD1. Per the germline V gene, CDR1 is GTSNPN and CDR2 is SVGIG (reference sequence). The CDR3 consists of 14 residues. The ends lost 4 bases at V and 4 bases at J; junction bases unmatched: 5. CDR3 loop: CAWNPGQGAYEQYF. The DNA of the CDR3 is TGTGCCTGGAATCCGGGACAGGGGGCATACGAGCAGTACTTC.

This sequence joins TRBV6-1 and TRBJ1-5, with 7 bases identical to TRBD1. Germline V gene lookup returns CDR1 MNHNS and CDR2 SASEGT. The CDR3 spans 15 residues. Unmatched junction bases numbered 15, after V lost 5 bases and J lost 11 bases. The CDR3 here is CASSPTSGTASTQHF. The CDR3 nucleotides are TGTGCCAGCAGTCCTACATCCGGGACAGCGTCGACCCAGCATTTT.

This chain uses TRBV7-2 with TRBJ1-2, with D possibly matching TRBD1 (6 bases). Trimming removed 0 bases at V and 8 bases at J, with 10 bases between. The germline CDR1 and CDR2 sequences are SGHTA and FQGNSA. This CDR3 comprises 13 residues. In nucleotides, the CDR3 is TGTGCCAGCAGCTTAGCAGGGGGTGAGGGCTACACCTTC. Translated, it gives CASSLAGGEGYTF.

Here the CDR3 DNA reads TGTGCCAGAGGGACAGGGGGGTACTATGGCTACACCTTC. Residues: CARGTGGYYGYTF. The rearrangement links TRBV19 to TRBJ1-2; 11 bases line up with TRBD1. This CDR3 has 13 residues. Trimming at V came to 9 bases and at J to 3 bases, leaving 3 bases not matched to a gene. Germline CDR1 is LNHDA and CDR2 is SQIVND (reference sequence).

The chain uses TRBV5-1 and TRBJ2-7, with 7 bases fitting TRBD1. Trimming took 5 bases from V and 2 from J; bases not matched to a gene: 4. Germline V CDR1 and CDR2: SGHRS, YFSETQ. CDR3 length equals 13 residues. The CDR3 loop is CASSRDSPYEQYF. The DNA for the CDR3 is TGCGCCAGCAGTAGGGACAGCCCCTACGAGCAGTACTTC. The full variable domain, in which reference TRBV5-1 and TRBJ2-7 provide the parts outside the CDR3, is KAGVTQTPRYLIKTRGQQVTLSCSPISGHRSVSWYQQTPGQGLQFLFEYFSETQRNKGNFPGRFSGRQFSNSRSEMNVSTLELGDSALYLCASSRDSPYEQYFGPGTRLTVT.

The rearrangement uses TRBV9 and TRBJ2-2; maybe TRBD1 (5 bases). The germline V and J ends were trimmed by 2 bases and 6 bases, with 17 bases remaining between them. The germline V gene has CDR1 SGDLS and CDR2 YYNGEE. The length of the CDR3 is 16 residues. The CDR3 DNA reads TGTGCCAGCAGCGTCTATTTACCTATAGGGGCCGGGGAGCTGTTTTTT. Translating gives CASSVYLPIGAGELFF.

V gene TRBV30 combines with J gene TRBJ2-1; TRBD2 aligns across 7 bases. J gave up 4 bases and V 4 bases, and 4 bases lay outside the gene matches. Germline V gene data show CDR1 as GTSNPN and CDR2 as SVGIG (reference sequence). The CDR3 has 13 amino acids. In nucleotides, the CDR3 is TGTGCCTGGACGCGCGGGAGTTACAATGAGCAGTTCTTC. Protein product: CAWTRGSYNEQFF.

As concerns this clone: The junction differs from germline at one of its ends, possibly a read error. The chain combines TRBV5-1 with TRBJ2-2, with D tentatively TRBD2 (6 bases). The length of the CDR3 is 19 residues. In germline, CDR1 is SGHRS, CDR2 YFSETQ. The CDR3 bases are TGCGCCAGCGGCTTGGGAATAGCGGAGGGTACCGCGAACACCGGGGAGCTGTTTTTT. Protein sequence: CASGLGIAEGTANTGELFF.

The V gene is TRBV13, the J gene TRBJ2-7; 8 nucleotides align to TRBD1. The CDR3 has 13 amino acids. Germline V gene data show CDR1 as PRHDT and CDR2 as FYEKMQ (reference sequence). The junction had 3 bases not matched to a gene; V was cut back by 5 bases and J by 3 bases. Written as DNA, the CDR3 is TGTGCCAGCAGCCCGGACAGGGACTACGAGCAGTACTTC. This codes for CASSPDRDYEQYF. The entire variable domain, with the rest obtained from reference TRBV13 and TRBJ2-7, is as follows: AAGVIQSPRHLIKEKRETATLKCYPIPRHDTVYWYQQGPGQDPQFLISFYEKMQSDKGSIPDRFSAQQFSDYHSELNMSSLELGDSALYFCASSPDRDYEQYFGPGTRLTVT.

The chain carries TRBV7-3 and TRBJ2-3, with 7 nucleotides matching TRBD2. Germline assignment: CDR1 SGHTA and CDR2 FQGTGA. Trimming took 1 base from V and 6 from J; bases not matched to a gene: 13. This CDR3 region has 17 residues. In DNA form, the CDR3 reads TGTGCCAGCAGCTTAAGTGATAGGGCGGGAGTGTACGATACGCAGTATTTT. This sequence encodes CASSLSDRAGVYDTQYF.

In DNA form, the CDR3 reads TGTGCCAGCTCTCGTCGACAGGGGGCCGCCTATGGCTACACCTTC. It codes for CASSRRQGAAYGYTF. This chain joins TRBV18 and TRBJ1-2, with 10 bases identical to TRBD1. The V gene end was trimmed by 6 bases and the J gene end by 4 bases; junction bases not matched to a gene: 8. The CDR3 length is 15 residues. CDR1 and CDR2 from the germline V gene are KGHSH and LQKENI.

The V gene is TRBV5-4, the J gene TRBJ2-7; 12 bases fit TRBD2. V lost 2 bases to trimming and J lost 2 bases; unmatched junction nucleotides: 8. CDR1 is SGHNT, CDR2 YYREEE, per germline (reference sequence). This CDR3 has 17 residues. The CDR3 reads CASSLRRASGGAYEQYF. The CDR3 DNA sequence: TGTGCCAGCAGCTTACGTCGGGCTAGCGGGGGGGCCTACGAGCAGTACTTC.